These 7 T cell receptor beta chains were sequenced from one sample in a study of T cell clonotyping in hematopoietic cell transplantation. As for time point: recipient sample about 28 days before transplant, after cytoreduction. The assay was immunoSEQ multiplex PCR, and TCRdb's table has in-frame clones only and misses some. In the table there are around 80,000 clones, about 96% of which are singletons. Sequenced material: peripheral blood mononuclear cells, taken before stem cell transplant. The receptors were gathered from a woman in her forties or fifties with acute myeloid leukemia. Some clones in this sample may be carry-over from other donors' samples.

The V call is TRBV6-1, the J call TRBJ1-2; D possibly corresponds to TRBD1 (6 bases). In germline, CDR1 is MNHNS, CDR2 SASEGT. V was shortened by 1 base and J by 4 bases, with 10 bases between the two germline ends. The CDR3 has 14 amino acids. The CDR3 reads CASSEGGGGYGYTF. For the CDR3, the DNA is TGTGCCAGCAGTGAAGGCGGAGGGGGCTATGGCTACACCTTC.

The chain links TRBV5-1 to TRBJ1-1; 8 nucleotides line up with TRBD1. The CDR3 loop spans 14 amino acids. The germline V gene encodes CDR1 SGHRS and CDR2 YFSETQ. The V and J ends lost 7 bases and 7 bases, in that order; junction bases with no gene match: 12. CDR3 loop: CASFRTGLQGEAFF. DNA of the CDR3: TGCGCCAGCTTTAGGACAGGGCTCCAAGGTGAAGCTTTCTTT.

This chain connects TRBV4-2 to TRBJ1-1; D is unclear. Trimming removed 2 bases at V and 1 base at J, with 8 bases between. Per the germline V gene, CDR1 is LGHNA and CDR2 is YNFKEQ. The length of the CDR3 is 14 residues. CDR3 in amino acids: CASSQIIENTEAFF. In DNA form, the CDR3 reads TGTGCCAGCAGCCAAATTATCGAGAACACTGAAGCTTTCTTT.

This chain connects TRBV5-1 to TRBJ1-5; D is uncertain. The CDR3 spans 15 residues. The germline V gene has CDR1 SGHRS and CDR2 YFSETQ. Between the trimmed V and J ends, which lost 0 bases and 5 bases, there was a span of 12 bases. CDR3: CASSLVGRIDQPQHF. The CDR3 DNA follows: TGCGCCAGCAGCTTGGTCGGCAGGATTGATCAGCCCCAGCATTTT.

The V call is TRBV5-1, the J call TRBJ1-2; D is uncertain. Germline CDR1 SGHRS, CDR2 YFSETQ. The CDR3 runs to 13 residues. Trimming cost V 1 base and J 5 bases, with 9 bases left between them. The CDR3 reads CASSLLGPYGYTF. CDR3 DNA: TGCGCCAGCAGCTTGCTAGGTCCTTATGGCTACACCTTC.

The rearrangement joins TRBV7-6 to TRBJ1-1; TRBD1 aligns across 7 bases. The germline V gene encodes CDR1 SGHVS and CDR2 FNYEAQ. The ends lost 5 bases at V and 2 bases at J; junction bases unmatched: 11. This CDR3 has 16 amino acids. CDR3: CASSPRQGSLNTEAFF. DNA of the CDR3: TGTGCCAGCAGCCCGCGACAGGGATCCCTAAACACTGAAGCTTTCTTT.

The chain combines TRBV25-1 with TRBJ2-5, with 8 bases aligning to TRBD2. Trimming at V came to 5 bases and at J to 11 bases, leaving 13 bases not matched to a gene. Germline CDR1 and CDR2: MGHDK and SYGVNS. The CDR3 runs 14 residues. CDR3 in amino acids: CASSPRSGGLKQYF. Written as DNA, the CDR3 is TGTGCCAGCAGTCCCCGGAGCGGGGGCCTTAAACAGTACTTC.